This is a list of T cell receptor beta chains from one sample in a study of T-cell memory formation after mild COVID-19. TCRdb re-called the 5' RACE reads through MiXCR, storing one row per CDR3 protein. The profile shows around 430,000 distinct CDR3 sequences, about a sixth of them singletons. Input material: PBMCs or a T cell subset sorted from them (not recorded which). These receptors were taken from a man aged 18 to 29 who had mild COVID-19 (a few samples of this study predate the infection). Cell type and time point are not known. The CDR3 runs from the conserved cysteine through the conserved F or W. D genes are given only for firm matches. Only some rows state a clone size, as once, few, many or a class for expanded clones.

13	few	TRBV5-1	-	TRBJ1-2	TGCGCCAGCAGCTTACCCGGGACACCTGGCTACACCTTC	CASSLPGTPGYTF
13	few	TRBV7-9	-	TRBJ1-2	TGTGCCAGCAGCTCTCCCCAGCACTATGGCTACACCTTC	CASSSPQHYGYTF
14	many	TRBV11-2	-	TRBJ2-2	TGTGCCAGCAGCTTAGATGGGGCGCCCGGGGAGCTGTTTTTT	CASSLDGAPGELFF
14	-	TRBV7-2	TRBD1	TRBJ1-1	TGTGCCAGCAGCTGGGACAGGGGGTCGGCTGAAGCTTTCTTT	CASSWDRGSAEAFF
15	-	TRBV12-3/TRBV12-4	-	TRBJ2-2	TGTGCCAGCAGCGATCCGGACGTGGACACCGGGGAGCTGTTTTTT	CASSDPDVDTGELFF
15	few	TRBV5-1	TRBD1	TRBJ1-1	TGCGCCAGCAGCTTGGAGGGGGCGCAAAAAGGTGAAGCTTTCTTT	CASSLEGAQKGEAFF
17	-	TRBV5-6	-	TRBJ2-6	TGTGCCAGCAGCATACTACAGGGTTACTCTGGGGCCAACGTCCTGACTTTC	CASSILQGYSGANVLTF
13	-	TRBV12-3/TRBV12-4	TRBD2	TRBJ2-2	TGTGCCAGCAGGGCGGGGGTCCCCGGGGAGCTGTTTTTT	CASRAGVPGELFF
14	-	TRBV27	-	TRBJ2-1	TGTGCCAGCAGTTTAGGTCGAGTATACAATGAGCAGTTCTTC	CASSLGRVYNEQFF
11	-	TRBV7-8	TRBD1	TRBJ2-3	TGTGCCAGCAGCACGGGACAGGGGAAGTATTTT	CASSTGQGKYF
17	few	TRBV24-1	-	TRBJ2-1	TGTGCCACCAGTGATTTGCCGGGGGCCGGATCCTACAATGAGCAGTTCTTC	CATSDLPGAGSYNEQFF
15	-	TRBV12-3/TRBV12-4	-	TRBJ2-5	TGTGCCAGCAGTTTCGGAGACAGGCTCCAAGAGACCCAGTACTTC	CASSFGDRLQETQYF
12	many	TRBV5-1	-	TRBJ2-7	TGCGCCAGCATAGGGGACTCCTACGAGCAGTACTTC	CASIGDSYEQYF
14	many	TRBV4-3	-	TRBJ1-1	TGCGCCAGCAGCTCTCTGGGGGGCACCACTGAAGCTTTCTTT	CASSSLGGTTEAFF
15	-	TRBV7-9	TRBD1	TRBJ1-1	TGTGCCAGCAGCCCACCGGACAGGGAGAGCCCTGAAGCTTTCTTT	CASSPPDRESPEAFF
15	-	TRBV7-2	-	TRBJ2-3	TGTGCCAGCAGCTTAAACGGGGAGGGGGCAGATACGCAGTATTTT	CASSLNGEGADTQYF
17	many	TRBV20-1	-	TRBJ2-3	TGCAGTGCGCGACGTCGTTCGGACGGAGATTGGACAGATACGCAGTATTTT	CSARRRSDGDWTDTQYF
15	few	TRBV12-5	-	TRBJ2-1	TGTGCTAGTGGTTTAGGAGGGGGCCACTACAATGAGCAGTTCTTC	CASGLGGGHYNEQFF
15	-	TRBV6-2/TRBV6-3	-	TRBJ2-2	TGTGCCAGCAGTATGGCAACCGCGAACACCGGGGAGCTGTTTTTT	CASSMATANTGELFF
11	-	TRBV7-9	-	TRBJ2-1	TGTGCCAGCAGCTTTAGTGGTTCTAAGTTCTTC	CASSFSGSKFF
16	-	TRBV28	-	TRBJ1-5	TGTGCCAGCAGTTTGCCCATCCCTGTGGGCAATCAGCCCCAGCATTTT	CASSLPIPVGNQPQHF
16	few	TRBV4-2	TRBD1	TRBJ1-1	TGTGCCAGCAGCCAAGCACAGGACAGGGGGGGGACTGAAGCTTTCTTT	CASSQAQDRGGTEAFF
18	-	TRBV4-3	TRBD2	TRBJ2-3	TGCGCCAGCAGCCAAGATAGAGCTAGCGGGGGCTTTGAGTATACGCAGTATTTT	CASSQDRASGGFEYTQYF
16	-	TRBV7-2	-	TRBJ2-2	TGTGCCAGCAGATTCCGGGACAGCTCGGGAGTCGGGGAGCTGTTTTTT	CASRFRDSSGVGELFF
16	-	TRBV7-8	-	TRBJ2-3	TGTGCCAGCAGCTTAAACTCTGGAGATTCCACAGATACGCAGTATTTT	CASSLNSGDSTDTQYF
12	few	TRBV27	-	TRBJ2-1	TGTGCCAGCAGCCCATCGGACCGAGAGCAGTTCTTC	CASSPSDREQFF
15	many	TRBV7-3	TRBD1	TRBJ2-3	TGTGCCAGCAGCCCCAGGGGGTCGTCCGCAGATACGCAGTATTTT	CASSPRGSSADTQYF
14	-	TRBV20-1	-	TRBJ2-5	TGCAGTGCTAGAGGCGGAGCCCCGGTGGAGACCCAGTACTTC	CSARGGAPVETQYF
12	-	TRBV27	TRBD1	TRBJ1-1	TGTGCCAGCAGTTTGGGAACAGGGGGCCCCTTCTTT	CASSLGTGGPFF
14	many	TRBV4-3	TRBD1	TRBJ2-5	TGCGCCAGCAGTTGGACAGGGATAGGAGAGACCCAGTACTTC	CASSWTGIGETQYF
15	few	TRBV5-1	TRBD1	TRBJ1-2	TGCGCCAGCAGCTTGGTGGGGACAGGGGGTAGGAGCTACACCTTC	CASSLVGTGGRSYTF
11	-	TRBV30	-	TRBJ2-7	TGTGCCTGGACCCGCTCCTACGAGCAGTACTTC	CAWTRSYEQYF
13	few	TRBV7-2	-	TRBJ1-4	TGTGCCAGCAGCTTAGTGACGGGTGAAAAACTGTTTTTT	CASSLVTGEKLFF
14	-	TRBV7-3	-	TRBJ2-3	TGTGCCAGCAGCTTAACAGGGGACCCAGATACGCAGTATTTT	CASSLTGDPDTQYF
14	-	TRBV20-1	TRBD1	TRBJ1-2	TGCAGTGCTAGACCCACAGGGGGCCTCTATGGCTACACCTTC	CSARPTGGLYGYTF
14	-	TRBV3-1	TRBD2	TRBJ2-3	TGTGCCAGCAGCCACGGGACTAGCCGAGATACGCAGTATTTT	CASSHGTSRDTQYF
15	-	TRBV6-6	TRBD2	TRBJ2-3	TGTGCCAGCAGAGCTCTAGCGGGGGGGTATGATACGCAGTATTTT	CASRALAGGYDTQYF
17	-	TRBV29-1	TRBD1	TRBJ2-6	TGCAGCGTTCACCCTGGACAGGGGCCAATCTGGGCCAACGTCCTGACTTTC	CSVHPGQGPIWANVLTF
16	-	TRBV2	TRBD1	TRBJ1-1	TGTGCCAGCACCTCGGCGAGGGGGCCAGGATATGTTGAAGCTTTCTTT	CASTSARGPGYVEAFF
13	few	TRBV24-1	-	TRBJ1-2	TGTGCCACCAGCCGGGCGTCGGCCTATGGCTACACCTTC	CATSRASAYGYTF
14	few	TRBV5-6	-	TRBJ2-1	TGTGCCAGCAGCTTCAGGAATAGCCAAAATGAGCAGTTCTTC	CASSFRNSQNEQFF
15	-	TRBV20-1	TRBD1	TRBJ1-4	TGCAGTGCCCCCCAACCGGGACAGGGCAATGAAAAACTGTTTTTT	CSAPQPGQGNEKLFF
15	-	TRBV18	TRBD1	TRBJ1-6	TGTGCCAGTGCGCCAGGGGGCCTGGGGAATTCACCCCTCCACTTT	CASAPGGLGNSPLHF
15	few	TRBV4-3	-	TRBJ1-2	TGCGCCAGCAGCCAAGAGCGGTCTTGGGCCTATGGCTACACCTTC	CASSQERSWAYGYTF
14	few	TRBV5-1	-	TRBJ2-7	TGCGCCAGCAGCTGGGGGACAAGTTCCTACGAGCAGTACTTC	CASSWGTSSYEQYF
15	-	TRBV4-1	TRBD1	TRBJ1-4	TGCGCCAGCAGCCAGTGGGACAGGCCGGGGGAAAAACTGTTTTTT	CASSQWDRPGEKLFF
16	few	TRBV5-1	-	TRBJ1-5	TGCGCCAGCAGCTTGTCGGGGGGAGGGAGCAATCAGCCCCAGCATTTT	CASSLSGGGSNQPQHF
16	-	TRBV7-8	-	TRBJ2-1	TGTGCCAGCAGCCCTTATCCCCGTTCTAGCGTCAATGAGCAGTTCTTC	CASSPYPRSSVNEQFF
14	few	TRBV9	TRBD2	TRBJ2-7	TGTGCCAGCAGCGTAGGCGGGGGGGCCGAGGAGCAGTACTTC	CASSVGGGAEEQYF
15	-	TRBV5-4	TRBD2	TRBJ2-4	TGTGCCAGCAGCTTCAGCGGGGGAGCCAAAAACATTCAGTACTTC	CASSFSGGAKNIQYF
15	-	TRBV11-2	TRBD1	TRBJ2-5	TGTGCCAGCAGCTCTGGGACAGGGGGCGCCAAGACCCAGTACTTC	CASSSGTGGAKTQYF
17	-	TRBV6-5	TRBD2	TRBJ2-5	TGTGCCAGCAGTCCTGGCGCGACCGGGGGGGCCTTGAAGACCCAGTACTTC	CASSPGATGGALKTQYF
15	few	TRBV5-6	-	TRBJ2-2	TGTGCCAGCAGCTTGCCGGGGATGAACACCGGGGAGCTGTTTTTT	CASSLPGMNTGELFF
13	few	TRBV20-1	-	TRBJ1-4	TGCAGTGCGAGACAGGTGAAGAATGAAAAACTGTTTTTT	CSARQVKNEKLFF
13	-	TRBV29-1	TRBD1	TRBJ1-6	TGCAGCGCCGCCGGGACAGGGGATTCACCCCTCCACTTT	CSAAGTGDSPLHF
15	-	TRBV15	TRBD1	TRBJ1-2	TGTGCCACCAGCAGGGAGACAGGGACTTACTATGGCTACACCTTC	CATSRETGTYYGYTF
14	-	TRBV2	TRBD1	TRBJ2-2	TGTGCCAGCAGTGGGGCGACAGGGGGCGGGGAGCTGTTTTTT	CASSGATGGGELFF